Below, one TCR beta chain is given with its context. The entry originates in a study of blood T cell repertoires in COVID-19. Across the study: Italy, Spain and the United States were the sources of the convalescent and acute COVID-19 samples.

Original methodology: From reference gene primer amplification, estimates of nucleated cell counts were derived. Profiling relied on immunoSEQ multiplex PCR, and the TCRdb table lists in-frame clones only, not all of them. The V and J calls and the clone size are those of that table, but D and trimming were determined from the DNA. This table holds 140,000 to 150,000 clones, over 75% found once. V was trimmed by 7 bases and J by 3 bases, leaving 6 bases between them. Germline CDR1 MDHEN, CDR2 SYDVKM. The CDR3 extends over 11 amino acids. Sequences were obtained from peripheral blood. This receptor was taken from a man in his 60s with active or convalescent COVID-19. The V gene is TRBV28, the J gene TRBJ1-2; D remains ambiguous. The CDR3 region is CASKLDYGYTF. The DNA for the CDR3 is TGTGCCAGCAAACTGGACTATGGCTACACCTTC.